The clone carrying this T cell receptor (beta chain) was observed once. The entry originates in a study of shared T cell receptors in the human thymus. Generated by immunoSEQ multiplex PCR, the TCRdb table keeps only in-frame clones and is missing some. The data show approximately 660,000 clones, around 87% seen once. CDR1 and CDR2 from the germline V gene are LGHNA and YSLEER. This CDR3 region has 18 residues. With 0 bases clipped from V and 2 bases from J, the junction kept 6 bases outside the gene matches. The sample was also linked to a second study, of human thymus T cells.

What was sequenced was thymocytes. This chain uses TRBV4-3 with TRBJ2-1; 11 bases match TRBD2. The sequence was collected from a boy under two years old with a congenital heart defect. The CDR3: CASSQDSLAGGPYNEQFF. The CDR3, as DNA: TGCGCCAGCAGCCAAGATTCCCTAGCGGGAGGTCCCTACAATGAGCAGTTCTTC.